This entry is about one T cell receptor (beta chain). Antigen specificity is unknown. This record comes from a study of T cell responses to AZD1222 COVID-19 vaccine. The analysis combined second doses at about 4 or about 12 weeks. The method was immunoSEQ multiplex PCR; TCRdb's version includes in-frame clones alone and lacks a portion of them. The sample lists about 200,000 clones, approximately 93% seen once, with about 3.5% in the top ten. Germline V CDR1 and CDR2: SGHRS, YFSETQ. CDR3 length: 12 amino acids. The ends lost 4 bases at V and 8 bases at J; junction bases unmatched: 2. Study outcomes and limitations: Two doses of AZD1222 preceded a rise in Spike-specific TCR breadth and depth. Repertoires were collected only later (after the peak T cell response had occurred).

This TCR was sampled from an adult who received the AZD1222 COVID-19 vaccine. Specimen: peripheral blood, collected 28 days after the second AZD1222 dose. The rearrangement uses TRBV5-1 and TRBJ1-4; TRBD1 agrees at 7 bases. The CDR3 loop reads CASSPGGEKLFF. The CDR3 bases are TGCGCCAGCAGCCCAGGGGGGGAAAAACTGTTTTTT.